This entry lists 8 T cell receptor beta chains sequenced from one sample in a study of OX40 agonist ivuxolimab in advanced cancers. The method behind the library was the immunoSEQ multiplex PCR assay. The table was pulled from immuneACCESS by TCRdb, which kept in-frame rearrangements only. Such tables lose some clones; where checked, under half of the loss comes from unresolved V genes, and the rest has no known cause. In this sample the table shows 37,000 or so clones, 70% to 90% of which occur a single time. The ten largest account for 2.4% of the sample. The input for sequencing was CD4+ or CD8+ T cells sorted from blood, taken in a trial of the OX40 agonist ivuxolimab. All receptors come from an adult with an advanced solid tumor such as melanoma, head and neck, liver or kidney cancer.

This clone occurred a few times. The rearrangement links TRBV27 to TRBJ1-1, with D unclear. Trimming cost V 5 bases and J 2 bases, with 12 bases left between them. The CDR3 has 14 amino acids. The germline gives CDR1 MNHEY, CDR2 SMNVEV (reference sequence). In DNA form, the CDR3 reads TGTGCCAGCAGTGATCTGCGGGCTAACACTGAAGCTTTCTTT. It specifies CASSDLRANTEAFF.

The rearrangement joins TRBV5-6 to TRBJ2-2; 8 positions agree with TRBD2. V lost 1 base to trimming and J lost 7 bases; unmatched junction nucleotides: 3. The CDR3 spans 14 residues. CDR1 SGHDT and CDR2 YYEEEE come from the germline V gene. DNA for the CDR3: TGTGCCAGCAGCTTGTCCGGGACTAGCGGGGAGCTGTTTTTT. Translating gives CASSLSGTSGELFF.

This clone was detected once. The genes are TRBV5-4 and TRBJ1-2, with D possibly TRBD1 on 6 matching bases. CDR3 size: 14 residues. V dropped 6 bases and J dropped 8 bases, with 20 bases sitting between them. Looked up from germline, CDR1 is SGHNT and CDR2 is YYREEE (reference sequence). The CDR3 DNA reads as TGTGCCAGCACCCTGGACAGAGGATATTTAGGCTACACCTTC. Amino acid sequence: CASTLDRGYLGYTF.

The rearrangement joins TRBV11-2 to TRBJ2-5; 10 bases map to TRBD1. The end of the DNA fits TRBJ2-7 better, so the J call may be wrong. Germline V lookup: CDR1 SGHAT, CDR2 FQNNGV. CDR3 length: 15 residues. CDR3 in DNA: TGTGCCAGCAGCGGCCGGGACAGGGGAAACTACGAGCAGTACTTC. Protein: CASSGRDRGNYEQYF.

The chain uses TRBV6-6 and TRBJ2-3; D is possibly TRBD1 (6 bases). V was shortened by 6 bases and J by 0 bases, with 13 bases between the two germline ends. Germline CDR1 and CDR2: MNHNY and SVGAGI (reference sequence). The CDR3 consists of 15 residues. CDR3 amino acids: CASSDRTVSTDTQYF. CDR3 DNA sequence: TGTGCCAGCAGCGACCGGACAGTAAGCACAGATACGCAGTATTTT.

V gene TRBV7-2 combines with J gene TRBJ1-6; perhaps TRBD1 as D (5 bases). CDR1 and CDR2 from the germline V gene are SGHTA and FQGNSA. V was trimmed by 5 bases and J by 0 bases, leaving 11 bases between them. The CDR3 has 16 residues. In DNA, the CDR3 is TGTGCCAGCAGCAGCAGGGAGAGCTCCTATAATTCACCCCTCCACTTT. Translation gives CASSSRESSYNSPLHF.

The CDR3: CASSYGTSGVVEQYF. The CDR3 bases are TGTGCCAGCAGTTACGGGACTAGCGGGGTCGTCGAGCAGTACTTC. The V call is TRBV6-5, the J call TRBJ2-7, with 13 nucleotides matching TRBD2. The CDR3 is 15 amino acids. Unmatched junction bases numbered 4, after V lost 2 bases and J lost 6 bases. The germline V gene encodes CDR1 MNHEY and CDR2 SVGAGI.

The chain combines TRBV30 with TRBJ1-1; D gene ambiguous. The CDR3 length is 13 residues. CDR1 GTSNPN and CDR2 SVGIG come from the germline V gene (reference sequence). The ends were cut back, 1 base at V and 2 bases at J, with 8 bases in the middle. The CDR3 loop is CAWSAEGNTEAFF. CDR3 DNA: TGTGCCTGGAGTGCGGAGGGTAACACTGAAGCTTTCTTT.